The T cell receptor (beta chain) described here comes from a study of T cell changes during pregnancy in multiple sclerosis. Assay used: immunoSEQ multiplex PCR; TCRdb lists only in-frame clones, some missing. The table has around 50,000 clones, 80% to 95% seen once. The germline V gene has CDR1 LGHNA and CDR2 YNFKEQ. V was pared by 3 bases and J by 6 bases, with 11 bases of the junction left unmatched. CDR3 length equals 16 residues. The sequence was obtained from a female donor in good health, enrolled as a control in a pregnancy study. The input for sequencing was CD4+ T cells from peripheral blood mononuclear cells, taken after pregnancy. The chain recombines TRBV4-2 with TRBJ2-7; 10 nucleotides agree with TRBD1. The CDR3 nucleotides are TGTGCCAGCAGCCAGACCGGGACAGGGGATTGGAGCGAGCAGTACTTC. Its translation: CASSQTGTGDWSEQYF.